This T cell receptor beta chain was sequenced in a study of cytomegalovirus exposure and HLA in healthy donors. Across the study: Some 200 million T cells yielded 120 million or so unique TCR beta sequences, as an earlier analysis found.

Study-wide findings and caveats: Several of the most significant clusters appeared linked to common viral pathogens, based on a later analysis. In a later analysis, HLA-associated beta chains showed higher expansion and lower generation probabilities than comparable chains. Association of a missense DCLRE1C variant with TCR beta V- and J-gene trimming was reported in a later analysis.

This CDR3 spans 14 amino acids. CDR1 and CDR2 (germline): SGHVS, FQNEAQ. V lost 5 bases, J lost 4 bases, and 12 bases lay in between. 60 Vbeta and 13 Jbeta primers were used in PCR. TCRdb keeps only in-frame clones here, not all; method: immunoSEQ multiplex PCR. This sample has around 85,000 clones, with 80% found just once. Comments on this clone: Its antigen is as yet unknown.

The chain has TRBV7-8 and TRBJ1-3; a weak D match, TRBD1 (6 bases). The sample consisted of PBMCs. The sequence came from a male donor in good health and CMV-seronegative. DNA of the CDR3: TGTGCCAGCAGCCCAGGGGAGAACGGAAACACCATATATTTT. It is translated as CASSPGENGNTIYF.